The entry below gives a single T cell receptor beta chain sequence along with its context. No antigen is known for it. Unique molecular identifiers were built into the TCRbeta library. TCRdb analysed the PCR reads with MiXCR anew, one entry per CDR3 protein. There are 900,000 or so distinct CDR3 sequences in the sample; 16% occur only once, and approximately 5% lies in the top ten. The CDR3 extends over 17 amino acids. Per the germline V gene, CDR1 is MNHEY and CDR2 is SVGAGI. V lost 4 bases and J lost 2, with 20 bases in between. This specimen belongs to a study of T-cell reconstitution after alpha-beta-depleted transplantation in children. Study-level findings and limits: One year after transplant, T-cell counts and diversity came mostly from newly produced T cells.

The chain employs TRBV6-5 and TRBJ1-2; weak D call: TRBD1 (5 bases). The receptor's source is a male patient aged 5 to 17 who had a stem cell transplant for acute lymphoblastic leukemia, so the T cells may come from the graft donor. The sample here was PBMCs, mostly from graft donor cells, taken 360 days after TCRalphabeta/CD19-depleted stem cell transplant. The CDR3 DNA follows: TGTGCCAGCAGTTCCCCGGGGTTGGGAGCAGGGAACTATGGCTACACCTTC. This codes for CASSSPGLGAGNYGYTF.